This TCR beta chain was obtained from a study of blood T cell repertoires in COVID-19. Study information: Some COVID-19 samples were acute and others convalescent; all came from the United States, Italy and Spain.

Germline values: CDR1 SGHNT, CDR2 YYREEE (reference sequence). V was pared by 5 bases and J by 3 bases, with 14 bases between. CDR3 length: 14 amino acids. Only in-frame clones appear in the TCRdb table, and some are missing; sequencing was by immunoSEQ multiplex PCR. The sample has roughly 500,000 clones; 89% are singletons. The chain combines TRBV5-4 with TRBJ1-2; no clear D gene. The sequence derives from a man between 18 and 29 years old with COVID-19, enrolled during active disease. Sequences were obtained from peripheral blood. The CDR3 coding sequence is TGTGCCAGCAGGAGGGTGGGTCAGGACTATGGCTACACCTTC. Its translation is CASRRVGQDYGYTF.